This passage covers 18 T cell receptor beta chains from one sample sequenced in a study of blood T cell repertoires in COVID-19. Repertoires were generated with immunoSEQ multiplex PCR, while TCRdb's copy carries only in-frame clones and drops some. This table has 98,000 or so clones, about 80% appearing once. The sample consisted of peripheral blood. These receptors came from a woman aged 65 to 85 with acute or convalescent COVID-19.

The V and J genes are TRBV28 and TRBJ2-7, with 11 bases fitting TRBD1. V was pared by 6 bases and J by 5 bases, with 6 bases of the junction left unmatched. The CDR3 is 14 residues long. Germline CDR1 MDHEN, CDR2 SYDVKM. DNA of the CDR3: TGTGCCAGCAGAGGGACAGGGGGGAGAAACGAGCAGTACTTC. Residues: CASRGTGGRNEQYF. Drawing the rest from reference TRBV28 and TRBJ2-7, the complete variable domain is DVKVTQSSRYLVKRTGEKVFLECVQDMDHENMFWYRQDPGLGLRLIYFSYDVKMKEKGDIPEGYSVSREKKERFSLILESASTNQTSMYLCASRGTGGRNEQYFGPGTRLTVT.

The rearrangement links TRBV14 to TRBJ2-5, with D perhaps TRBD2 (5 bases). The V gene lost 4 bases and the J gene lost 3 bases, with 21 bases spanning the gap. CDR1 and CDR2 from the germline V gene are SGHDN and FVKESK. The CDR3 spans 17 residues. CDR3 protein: CASSRSLFLGGEETQYF. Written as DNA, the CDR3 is TGTGCCAGCAGCCGATCGCTATTTTTAGGAGGAGAAGAGACCCAGTACTTC.

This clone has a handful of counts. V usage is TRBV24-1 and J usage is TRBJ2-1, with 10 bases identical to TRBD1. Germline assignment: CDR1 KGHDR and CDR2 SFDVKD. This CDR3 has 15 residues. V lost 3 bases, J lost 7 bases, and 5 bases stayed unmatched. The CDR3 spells CATSDARDRGNEQFF. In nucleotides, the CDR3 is TGTGCCACCAGTGATGCCCGGGACAGGGGTAATGAGCAGTTCTTC.

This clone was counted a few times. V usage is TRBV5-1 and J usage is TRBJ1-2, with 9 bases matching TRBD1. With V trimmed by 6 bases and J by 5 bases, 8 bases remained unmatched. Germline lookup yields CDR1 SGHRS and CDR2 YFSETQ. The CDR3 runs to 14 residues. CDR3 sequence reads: CASKTGTGTYGYTF. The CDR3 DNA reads TGCGCCAGCAAAACCGGGACAGGGACTTATGGCTACACCTTC.

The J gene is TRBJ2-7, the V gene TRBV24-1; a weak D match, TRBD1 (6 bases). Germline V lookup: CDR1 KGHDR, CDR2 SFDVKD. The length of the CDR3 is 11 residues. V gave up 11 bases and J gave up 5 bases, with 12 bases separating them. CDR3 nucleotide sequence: TGTGCCATCAGCAGGGGTCACGAGCAGTACTTC. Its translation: CAISRGHEQYF.

CDR3 region: CASSHRVNSPLHF. The CDR3 DNA reads TGTGCCAGCAGTCACAGGGTGAATTCACCCCTCCACTTT. This chain links TRBV25-1 with TRBJ1-6; D possibly corresponds to TRBD1 (6 bases). Per germline, CDR1 MGHDK and CDR2 SYGVNS. Trimming took 5 bases from V and 7 from J, leaving 9 bases between them. The CDR3 extends over 13 amino acids.

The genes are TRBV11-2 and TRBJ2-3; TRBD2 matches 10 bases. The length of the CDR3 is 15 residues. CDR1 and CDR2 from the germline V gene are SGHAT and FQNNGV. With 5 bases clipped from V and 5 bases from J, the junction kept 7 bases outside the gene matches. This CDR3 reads CASSPLAGAEDTQYF. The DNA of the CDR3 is TGTGCCAGCAGCCCGCTAGCGGGAGCGGAAGATACGCAGTATTTT.

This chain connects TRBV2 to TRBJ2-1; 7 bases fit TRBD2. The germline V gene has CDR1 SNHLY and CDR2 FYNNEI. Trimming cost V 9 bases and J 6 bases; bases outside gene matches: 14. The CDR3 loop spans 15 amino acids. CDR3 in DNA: TGTGCCAGTAGAGCATGGGCTGGGGGGGGCAATGAGCAGTTCTTC. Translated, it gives CASRAWAGGGNEQFF.

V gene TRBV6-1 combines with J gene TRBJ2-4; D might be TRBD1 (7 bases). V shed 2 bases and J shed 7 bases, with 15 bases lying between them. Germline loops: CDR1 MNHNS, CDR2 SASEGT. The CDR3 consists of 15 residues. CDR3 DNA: TGTGCCAGCAGTGAATCGGAGGGGGCGCGGAACATTCAGTACTTC. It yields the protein CASSESEGARNIQYF.

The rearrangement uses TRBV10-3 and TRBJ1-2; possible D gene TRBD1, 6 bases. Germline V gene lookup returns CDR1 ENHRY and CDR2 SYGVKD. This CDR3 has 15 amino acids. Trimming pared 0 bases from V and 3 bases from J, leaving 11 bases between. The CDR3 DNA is TGTGCCATCAGTGAGTCGGACAGCTCTCACTATGGCTACACCTTC. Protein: CAISESDSSHYGYTF.

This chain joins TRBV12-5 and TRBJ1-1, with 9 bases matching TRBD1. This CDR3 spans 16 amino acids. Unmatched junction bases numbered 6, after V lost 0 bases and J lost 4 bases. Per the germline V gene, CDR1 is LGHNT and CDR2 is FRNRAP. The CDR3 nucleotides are TGTGCTAGTGGTTTGGTAGTGGGACAGGGAACCACTGAAGCTTTCTTT. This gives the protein CASGLVVGQGTTEAFF.

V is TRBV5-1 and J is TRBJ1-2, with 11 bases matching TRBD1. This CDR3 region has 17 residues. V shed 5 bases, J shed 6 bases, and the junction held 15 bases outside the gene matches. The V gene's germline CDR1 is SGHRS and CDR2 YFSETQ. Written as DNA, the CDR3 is TGCGCCAGCAGTCTTACCCCAACTCCGGGACAGGGGGATGGCTACACCTTC. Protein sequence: CASSLTPTPGQGDGYTF.

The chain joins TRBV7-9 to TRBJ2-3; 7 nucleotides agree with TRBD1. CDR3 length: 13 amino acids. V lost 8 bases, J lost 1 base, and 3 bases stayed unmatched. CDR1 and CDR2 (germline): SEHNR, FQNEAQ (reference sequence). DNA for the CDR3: TGTGCCAGCTCGACAGGGCGCACAGATACGCAGTATTTT. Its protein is CASSTGRTDTQYF. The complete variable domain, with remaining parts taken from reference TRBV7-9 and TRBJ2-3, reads DTGVSQNPRHKITKRGQNVTFRCDPISEHNRLYWYRQTLGQGPEFLTYFQNEAQLEKSRLLSDRFSAERPKGSFSTLEIQRTEQGDSAMYLCASSTGRTDTQYFGPGTRLTVL.

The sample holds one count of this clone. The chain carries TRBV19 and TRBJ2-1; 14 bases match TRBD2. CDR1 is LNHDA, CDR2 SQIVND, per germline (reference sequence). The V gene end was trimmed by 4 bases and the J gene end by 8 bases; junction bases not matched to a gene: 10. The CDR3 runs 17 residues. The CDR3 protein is CASSRTSGGPLLDEQFF. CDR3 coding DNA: TGTGCCAGTAGTAGGACTAGCGGGGGGCCTCTCTTGGATGAGCAGTTCTTC.

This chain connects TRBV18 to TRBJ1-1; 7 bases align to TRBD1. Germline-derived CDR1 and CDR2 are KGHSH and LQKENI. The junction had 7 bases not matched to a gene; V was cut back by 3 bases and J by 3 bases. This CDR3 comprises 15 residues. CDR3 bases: TGTGCCAGCTCACCCGGACAGGTCGTTCACACTGAAGCTTTCTTT. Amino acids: CASSPGQVVHTEAFF.

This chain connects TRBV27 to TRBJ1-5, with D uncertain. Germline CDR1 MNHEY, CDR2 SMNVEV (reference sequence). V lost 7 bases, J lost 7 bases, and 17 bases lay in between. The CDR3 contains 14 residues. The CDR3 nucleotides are TGTGCCAGCAACCCAGAGGGAGGCGGACAGCCCCAGCATTTT. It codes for CASNPEGGGQPQHF.

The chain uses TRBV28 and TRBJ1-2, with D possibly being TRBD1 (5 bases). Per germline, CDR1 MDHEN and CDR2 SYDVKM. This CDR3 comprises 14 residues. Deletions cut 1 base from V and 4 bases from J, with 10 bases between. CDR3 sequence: CASSLSRGSYGYTF. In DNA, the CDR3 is TGTGCCAGCAGTTTATCGCGGGGGAGCTATGGCTACACCTTC.

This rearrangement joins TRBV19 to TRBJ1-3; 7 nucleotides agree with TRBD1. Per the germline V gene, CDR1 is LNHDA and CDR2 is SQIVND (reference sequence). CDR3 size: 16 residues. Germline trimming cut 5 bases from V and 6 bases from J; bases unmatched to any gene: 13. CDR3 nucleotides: TGTGCCAGTAGTCAGAGAACAGGGGAATCCGAAAACACCATATATTTT. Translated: CASSQRTGESENTIYF.